This TCR beta chain emerged from a study of blood T cells in healthy people across ages. Study outcomes and limitations: The diversity estimates, figures obtained from one million T cells, were considered underestimates. The study could not conclusively compare naive and antigen-experienced cells, given its unsorted PBMCs. Both higher diversity and more naive CD4+ cells marked long-lived donors when set against aged donors.

Researchers collected 7.5 to 10 milliliters of peripheral blood from every single donor. A second PCR, run for roughly 7 to 12 cycles, used a sample-barcoded 5' primer plus a J-beta primer mix. TCRdb redid the calling of the 5' RACE reads with MiXCR, one entry per CDR3 protein. Among some 640,000 distinct CDR3 sequences listed, roughly 30% were seen once. About this clonotype: Its specificity is unknown.

The sample consisted of blood. The sequence was obtained from a woman aged 80 or older in good health.

The CDR3 protein is CASSLSGNVGNEQFF. CDR3 bases: TGTGCCAGCAGTCTAAGCGGGAACGTGGGGAATGAGCAGTTCTTC. The chain uses TRBV12-3 or TRBV12-4 and TRBJ2-1; 7 positions agree with TRBD2. J was trimmed by 7 bases and V by 5 bases; bases with no gene match: 11. This CDR3 has 15 amino acids.